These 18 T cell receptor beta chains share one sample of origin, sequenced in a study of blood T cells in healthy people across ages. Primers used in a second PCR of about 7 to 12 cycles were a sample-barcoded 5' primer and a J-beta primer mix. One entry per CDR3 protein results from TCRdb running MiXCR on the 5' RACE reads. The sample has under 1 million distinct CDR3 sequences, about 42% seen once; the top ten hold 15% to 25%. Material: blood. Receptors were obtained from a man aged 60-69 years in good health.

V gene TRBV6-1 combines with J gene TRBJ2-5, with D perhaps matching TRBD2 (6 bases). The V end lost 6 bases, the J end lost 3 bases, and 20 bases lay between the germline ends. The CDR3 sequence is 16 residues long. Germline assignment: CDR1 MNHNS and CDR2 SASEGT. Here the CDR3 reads CASSDTLGGGEETQYF. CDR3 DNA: TGTGCCAGCAGCGACACGTTGGGGGGAGGTGAAGAGACCCAGTACTTC.

The CDR3 DNA sequence: TGTGCCAGCAACCGGGGACAGATCGGAAAACTGTTTTTT. Its translation: CASNRGQIGKLFF. The chain is built from TRBV6-6 and TRBJ1-4, with 7 bases matching TRBD1. There are 13 residues in the CDR3. J gave up 10 bases and V 7 bases, and 9 bases lay outside the gene matches. Germline CDR1 is MNHNY and CDR2 is SVGAGI (reference sequence).

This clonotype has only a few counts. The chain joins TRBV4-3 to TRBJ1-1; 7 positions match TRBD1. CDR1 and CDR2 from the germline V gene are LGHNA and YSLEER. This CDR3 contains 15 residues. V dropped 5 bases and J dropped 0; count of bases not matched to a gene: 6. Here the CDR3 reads CASSSGGGLNTEAFF. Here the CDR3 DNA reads TGCGCCAGCAGCTCAGGGGGAGGGTTGAACACTGAAGCTTTCTTT.

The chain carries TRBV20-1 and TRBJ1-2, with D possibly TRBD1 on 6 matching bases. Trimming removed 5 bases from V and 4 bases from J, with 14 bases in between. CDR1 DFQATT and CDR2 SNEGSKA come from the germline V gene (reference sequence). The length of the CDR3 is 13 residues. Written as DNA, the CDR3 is TGCAGTGCTTCACGACAGGAAATCTATGGCTACACCTTC. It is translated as CSASRQEIYGYTF.

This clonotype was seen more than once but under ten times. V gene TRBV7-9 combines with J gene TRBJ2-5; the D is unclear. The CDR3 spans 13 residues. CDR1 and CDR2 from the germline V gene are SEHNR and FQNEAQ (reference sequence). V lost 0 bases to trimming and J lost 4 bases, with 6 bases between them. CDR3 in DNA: TGTGCCAGCAGCTTAGCGATTGGAGAGACCCAGTACTTC. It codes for CASSLAIGETQYF.

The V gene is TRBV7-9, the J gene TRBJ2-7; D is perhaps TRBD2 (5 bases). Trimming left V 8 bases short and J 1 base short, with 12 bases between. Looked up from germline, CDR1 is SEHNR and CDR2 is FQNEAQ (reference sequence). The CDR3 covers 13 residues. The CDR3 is CASAAGWSYEQYF. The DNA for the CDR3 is TGTGCCAGCGCCGCGGGCTGGTCCTACGAGCAGTACTTC.

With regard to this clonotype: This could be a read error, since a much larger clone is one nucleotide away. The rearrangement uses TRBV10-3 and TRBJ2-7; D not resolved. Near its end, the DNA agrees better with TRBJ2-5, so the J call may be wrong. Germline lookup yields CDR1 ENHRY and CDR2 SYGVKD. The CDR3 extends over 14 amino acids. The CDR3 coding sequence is TGTGCCATCGGGGAAGGTGGGCCGAGAGAGACCCAGTACTTC. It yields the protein CAIGEGGPRETQYF.

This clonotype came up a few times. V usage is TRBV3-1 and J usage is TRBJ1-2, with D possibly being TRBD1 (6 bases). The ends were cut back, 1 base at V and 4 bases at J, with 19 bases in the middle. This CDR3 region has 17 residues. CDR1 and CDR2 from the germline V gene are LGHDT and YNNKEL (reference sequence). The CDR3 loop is CASSQGPQTGSVYGYTF. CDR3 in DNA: TGTGCCAGCAGCCAAGGCCCCCAAACAGGGTCGGTCTATGGCTACACCTTC.

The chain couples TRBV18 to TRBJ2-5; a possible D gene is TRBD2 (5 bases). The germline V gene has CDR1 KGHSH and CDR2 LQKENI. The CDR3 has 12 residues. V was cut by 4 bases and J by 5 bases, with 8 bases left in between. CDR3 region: CASSREIETQYF. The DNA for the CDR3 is TGTGCCAGCTCACGGGAGATTGAGACCCAGTACTTC.

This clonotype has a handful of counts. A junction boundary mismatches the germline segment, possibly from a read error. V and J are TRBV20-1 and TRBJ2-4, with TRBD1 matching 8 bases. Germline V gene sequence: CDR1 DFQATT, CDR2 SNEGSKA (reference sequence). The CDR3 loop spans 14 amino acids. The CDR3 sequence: CSARVGTGKSIQYF. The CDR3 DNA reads TGCAGTGCTAGAGTCGGGACAGGAAAAAGCATTCAGTACTTC.

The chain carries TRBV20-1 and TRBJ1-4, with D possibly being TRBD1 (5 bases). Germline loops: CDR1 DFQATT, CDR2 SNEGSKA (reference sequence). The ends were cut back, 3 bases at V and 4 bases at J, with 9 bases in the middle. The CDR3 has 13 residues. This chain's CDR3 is CSARDTGNEKLFF. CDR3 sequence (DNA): TGCAGTGCTAGGGACACTGGTAATGAAAAACTGTTTTTT.

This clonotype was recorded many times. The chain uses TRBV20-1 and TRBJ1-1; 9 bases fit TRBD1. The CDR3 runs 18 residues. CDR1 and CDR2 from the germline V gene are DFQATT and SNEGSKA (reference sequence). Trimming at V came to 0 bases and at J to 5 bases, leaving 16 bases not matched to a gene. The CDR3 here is CSARDLGGQGLGRTEAFF. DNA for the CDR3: TGCAGTGCTAGAGATCTGGGAGGACAGGGGCTAGGGCGGACTGAAGCTTTCTTT.

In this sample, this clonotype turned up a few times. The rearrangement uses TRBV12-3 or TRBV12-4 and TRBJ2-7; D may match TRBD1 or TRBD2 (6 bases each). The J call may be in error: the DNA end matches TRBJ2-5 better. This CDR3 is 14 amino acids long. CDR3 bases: TGTGCCAGCACCTCCCCCGGGGGCAGGGAGACCCAGTACTTC. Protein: CASTSPGGRETQYF.

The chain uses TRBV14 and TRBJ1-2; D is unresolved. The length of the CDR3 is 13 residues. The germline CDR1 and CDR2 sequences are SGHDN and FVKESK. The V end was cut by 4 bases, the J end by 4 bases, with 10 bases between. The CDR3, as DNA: TGTGCCAGCAGCCGCGTAGCAGCCTATGGCTACACCTTC. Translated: CASSRVAAYGYTF.

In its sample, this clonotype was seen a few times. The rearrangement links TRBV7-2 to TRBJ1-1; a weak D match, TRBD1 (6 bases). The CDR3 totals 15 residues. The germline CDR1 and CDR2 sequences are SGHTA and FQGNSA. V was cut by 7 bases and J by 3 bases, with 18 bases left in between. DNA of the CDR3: TGTGCCAGCAAAGAAGGTGGTCCAGGGGACACTGAAGCTTTCTTT. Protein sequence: CASKEGGPGDTEAFF.

The CDR3 is CASSEERGANEKLFF. CDR3 nucleotide sequence: TGTGCCAGCAGTGAGGAACGGGGCGCTAATGAAAAACTGTTTTTT. The chain is built from TRBV2 and TRBJ1-4, with D possibly matching TRBD1 (5 bases). The CDR3 totals 15 residues. Germline V CDR1 and CDR2: SNHLY, FYNNEI. V was trimmed by 3 bases and J by 3 bases, leaving 11 bases between them.

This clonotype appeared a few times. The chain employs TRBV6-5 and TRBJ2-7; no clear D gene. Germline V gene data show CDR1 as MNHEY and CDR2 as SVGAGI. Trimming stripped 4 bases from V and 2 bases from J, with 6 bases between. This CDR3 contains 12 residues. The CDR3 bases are TGTGCCAGCAGTTCCGCCACCTACGAGCAGTACTTC. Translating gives CASSSATYEQYF.

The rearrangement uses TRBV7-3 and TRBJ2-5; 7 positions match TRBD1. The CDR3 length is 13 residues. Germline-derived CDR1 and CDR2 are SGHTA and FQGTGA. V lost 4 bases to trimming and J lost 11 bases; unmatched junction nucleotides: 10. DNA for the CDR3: TGTGCCAGCAGCTCAGGGACAGTTGGAGAGCAGTACTTC. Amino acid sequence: CASSSGTVGEQYF.